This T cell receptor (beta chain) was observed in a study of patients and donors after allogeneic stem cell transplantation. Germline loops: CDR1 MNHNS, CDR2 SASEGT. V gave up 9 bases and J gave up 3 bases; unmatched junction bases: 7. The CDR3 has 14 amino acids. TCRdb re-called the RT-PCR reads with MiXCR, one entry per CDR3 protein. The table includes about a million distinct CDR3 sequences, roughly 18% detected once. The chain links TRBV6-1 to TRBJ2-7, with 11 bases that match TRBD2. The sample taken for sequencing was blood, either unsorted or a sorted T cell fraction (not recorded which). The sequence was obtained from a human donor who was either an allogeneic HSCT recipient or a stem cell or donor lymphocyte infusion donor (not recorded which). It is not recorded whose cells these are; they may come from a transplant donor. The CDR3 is CASSLAGVGYEQYF. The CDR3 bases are TGTGCCAGTTCACTAGCGGGAGTGGGCTACGAGCAGTACTTC.